This note documents a single T cell receptor (beta chain) sequence. Its specificity is not known. The CDR3 is 13 residues long. Between the trimmed V and J ends, which lost 2 bases and 8 bases, there was a span of 12 bases. The germline V gene encodes CDR1 KGHSH and CDR2 LQKENI. This specimen comes from a study of T cell responses to AZD1222 COVID-19 vaccine. TCRdb's copy holds only in-frame clones and misses some; the assay was immunoSEQ multiplex PCR. In the table there are some 150,000 clones, 92% of which are singletons. General study findings and limits: Reportedly, close to half of spike-specific TCRs are directed against unmutated variant regions.

The chain couples TRBV18 to TRBJ1-2, with D possibly being TRBD1 (5 bases). This TCR was sampled from an adult in good health. The sequenced sample was peripheral blood, obtained on day 0 of MenACWY control vaccination. CDR3 bases: TGTGCCAGCTCACCAGCAGGGATTGGAGGCTACACCTTC. As protein: CASSPAGIGGYTF.